Included here is one T cell receptor beta chain sequence, with context. This specimen belongs to a study of T cell changes during pregnancy in multiple sclerosis. This table comes from immunoSEQ multiplex PCR, and its TCRdb copy is limited to in-frame clones, with some not included. The table has about 110,000 clones, about 90% seen once. Sequencing was performed on peripheral blood, taken before pregnancy. The TCR comes from a female donor with multiple sclerosis, enrolled in a pregnancy study.

The CDR3 reads CASTPTGGLSYNSPLHF. CDR3 coding DNA: TGTGCCAGTACTCCAACAGGGGGGCTTTCCTATAATTCACCCCTCCACTTT. This chain connects TRBV19 to TRBJ1-6; 8 nucleotides line up with TRBD1. The germline CDR1 and CDR2 sequences are LNHDA and SQIVND (reference sequence). This CDR3 is built from 17 residues. Trimming removed 7 bases from V and 1 base from J; junction bases left unmatched: 9.